Listed below are T cell receptor beta chains from one sample, sequenced in a study of T cells in Graves' hyperthyroidism and ophthalmopathy. From the multiplex PCR reads, TCRdb called clonotypes with MiXCR, one entry per CDR3 protein. The table records about 290,000 distinct CDR3 sequences, roughly 15% of them present only once. The sequencing input was blood. All receptors come from a woman aged 40 to 50 with Graves' hyperthyroidism. CDR3s include the opening cysteine and the closing phenylalanine or tryptophan. The D gene is left open where the match is weak. Clone size is shown for a subset of rows, as once, few, many or a class of expanded clone.

cdr3_nt: TGTGCCAGCAGCTTAGGCGGGAGGGCCGCCAATGAGCAGTTCTTC; cdr3_aa: CASSLGGRAANEQFF; d_call: TRBD2; cdr3_length: 15; v_call: TRBV13; clone_size: many; j_call: TRBJ2-1
cdr3_nt: TGTGCCAGCAGCGGACCGGGACTAGCCAACAATGAGCAGTTCTTC; cdr3_aa: CASSGPGLANNEQFF; d_call: TRBD2; cdr3_length: 15; v_call: TRBV5-6; clone_size: -; j_call: TRBJ2-1
cdr3_nt: TGTGCCAGTAGTAACACAGGGGCTTTCTTT; cdr3_aa: CASSNTGAFF; d_call: -; cdr3_length: 10; v_call: TRBV19; clone_size: many; j_call: TRBJ1-1
cdr3_nt: TGTGCCAGCAGGACTTCGCCTACAGGGGAGCAGTACTTC; cdr3_aa: CASRTSPTGEQYF; d_call: -; cdr3_length: 13; v_call: TRBV7-2; clone_size: few; j_call: TRBJ2-7
cdr3_nt: TGTGCCAGCAGCCCCCAGGGCGGAGCGTCCTACGAGCAGTACTTC; cdr3_aa: CASSPQGGASYEQYF; d_call: -; cdr3_length: 15; v_call: TRBV7-3; clone_size: many; j_call: TRBJ2-7
cdr3_nt: TGTGCCAGCAGCCCCCCTTTCGGCACAGATACGCAGTATTTT; cdr3_aa: CASSPPFGTDTQYF; d_call: -; cdr3_length: 14; v_call: TRBV5-5; clone_size: many; j_call: TRBJ2-3
cdr3_nt: TGTGCCAGCAGTTCGCAGGGGGGGGATGGCTACACCTTC; cdr3_aa: CASSSQGGDGYTF; d_call: TRBD1; cdr3_length: 13; v_call: TRBV27; clone_size: many; j_call: TRBJ1-2
cdr3_nt: TGTGCTAGTGGATACAAGACAGCGCGCTCTGGAAACACCATATATTTT; cdr3_aa: CASGYKTARSGNTIYF; d_call: -; cdr3_length: 16; v_call: TRBV12-5; clone_size: many; j_call: TRBJ1-3
cdr3_nt: TGTGCCAGCAGCGTAGGGCGCACCGGGGAGACCCAGTACTTC; cdr3_aa: CASSVGRTGETQYF; d_call: -; cdr3_length: 14; v_call: TRBV9; clone_size: few; j_call: TRBJ2-5
cdr3_nt: TGCAGTGCTAGAAGCGGGAGTGGGACAGATACGCAGTATTTT; cdr3_aa: CSARSGSGTDTQYF; d_call: TRBD2; cdr3_length: 14; v_call: TRBV20-1; clone_size: many; j_call: TRBJ2-3
cdr3_nt: TGTGCCAGCAGCCAGGGCAATGAGCAGTTCTTC; cdr3_aa: CASSQGNEQFF; d_call: -; cdr3_length: 11; v_call: TRBV11-2; clone_size: many; j_call: TRBJ2-1
cdr3_nt: TGTGCCAGCAGCTTAGTAGGCGGGATGCGACCCACTGCCTACAATGAGCAGTTCTTC; cdr3_aa: CASSLVGGMRPTAYNEQFF; d_call: -; cdr3_length: 19; v_call: TRBV7-2; clone_size: -; j_call: TRBJ2-1
cdr3_nt: TGTGCCAGCAGCAAACCCGGACAGGGGATTAACGAGCAGTACTTC; cdr3_aa: CASSKPGQGINEQYF; d_call: TRBD1; cdr3_length: 15; v_call: TRBV12-3/TRBV12-4; clone_size: -; j_call: TRBJ2-7
cdr3_nt: TGTGCCAGCAGTGAAGCGTTAAGGGATGAGCAGTTCTTC; cdr3_aa: CASSEALRDEQFF; d_call: -; cdr3_length: 13; v_call: TRBV2; clone_size: many; j_call: TRBJ2-1
cdr3_nt: TGTGCCAGCAGAACCGGGACAGGGGAGGGCAATCAGCCCCAGCATTTT; cdr3_aa: CASRTGTGEGNQPQHF; d_call: TRBD1; cdr3_length: 16; v_call: TRBV10-3; clone_size: once; j_call: TRBJ1-5
cdr3_nt: TGCGCCAGCAGCTTAACCAGGGCAAATATGAACACTGAAGCTTTCTTT; cdr3_aa: CASSLTRANMNTEAFF; d_call: -; cdr3_length: 16; v_call: TRBV5-1; clone_size: many; j_call: TRBJ1-1
cdr3_nt: TGCGCCAGCAGCCAAGAGTGGGGCAATCAGCCCCAGCATTTT; cdr3_aa: CASSQEWGNQPQHF; d_call: -; cdr3_length: 14; v_call: TRBV4-1; clone_size: many; j_call: TRBJ1-5
cdr3_nt: TGTGCCAGCGGACGACAGGGGGTTACTCAAGAGACCCAGTACTTC; cdr3_aa: CASGRQGVTQETQYF; d_call: TRBD1; cdr3_length: 15; v_call: TRBV6-1; clone_size: many; j_call: TRBJ2-5
cdr3_nt: TGTGCCTGGAGCGCGCGAACCGTCCTGACTTTC; cdr3_aa: CAWSARTVLTF; d_call: -; cdr3_length: 11; v_call: TRBV30; clone_size: few; j_call: TRBJ2-6
cdr3_nt: TGTGCCACCAGTGAGGGAACAGCCAAAGGAAGCGAGCAGTACTTC; cdr3_aa: CATSEGTAKGSEQYF; d_call: -; cdr3_length: 15; v_call: TRBV24-1; clone_size: many; j_call: TRBJ2-7
cdr3_nt: TGTGCCAGCAGGCCGGGACCGAGTCACGACAATGAGCAGTTCTTC; cdr3_aa: CASRPGPSHDNEQFF; d_call: -; cdr3_length: 15; v_call: TRBV5-6; clone_size: few; j_call: TRBJ2-1
cdr3_nt: TGTGCCAGCAGCCAAGCCGCCGCGAATGAAGCTTTCTTT; cdr3_aa: CASSQAAANEAFF; d_call: -; cdr3_length: 13; v_call: TRBV14; clone_size: many; j_call: TRBJ1-1
cdr3_nt: TGTGCCAGCAGCGGACTAGCGGGGGCCAAAAACATTCAGTACTTC; cdr3_aa: CASSGLAGAKNIQYF; d_call: TRBD2; cdr3_length: 15; v_call: TRBV6-1; clone_size: -; j_call: TRBJ2-4
cdr3_nt: TGTGCCACCAGTGACTCGACAGGGTCCGAGCAGTACTTC; cdr3_aa: CATSDSTGSEQYF; d_call: TRBD1; cdr3_length: 13; v_call: TRBV24-1; clone_size: many; j_call: TRBJ2-7
cdr3_nt: TGTGCCAGCAGCATAATGGGACAGGAAGAGACCCAGTACTTC; cdr3_aa: CASSIMGQEETQYF; d_call: TRBD1; cdr3_length: 14; v_call: TRBV9; clone_size: many; j_call: TRBJ2-5
cdr3_nt: TGTGCCTGGAGTAGACGCTCGAACACAGATACGCAGTATTTT; cdr3_aa: CAWSRRSNTDTQYF; d_call: -; cdr3_length: 14; v_call: TRBV30; clone_size: many; j_call: TRBJ2-3